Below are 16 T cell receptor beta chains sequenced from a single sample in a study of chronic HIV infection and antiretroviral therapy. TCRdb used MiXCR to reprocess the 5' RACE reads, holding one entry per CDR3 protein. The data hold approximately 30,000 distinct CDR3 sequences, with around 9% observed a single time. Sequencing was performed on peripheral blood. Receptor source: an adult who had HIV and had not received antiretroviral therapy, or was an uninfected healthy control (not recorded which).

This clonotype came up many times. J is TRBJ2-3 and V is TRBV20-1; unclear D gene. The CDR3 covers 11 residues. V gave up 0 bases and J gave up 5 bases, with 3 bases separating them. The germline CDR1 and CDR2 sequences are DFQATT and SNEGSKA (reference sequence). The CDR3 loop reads CSARDGDTQYF. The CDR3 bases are TGCAGTGCTAGAGATGGAGATACGCAGTATTTT.

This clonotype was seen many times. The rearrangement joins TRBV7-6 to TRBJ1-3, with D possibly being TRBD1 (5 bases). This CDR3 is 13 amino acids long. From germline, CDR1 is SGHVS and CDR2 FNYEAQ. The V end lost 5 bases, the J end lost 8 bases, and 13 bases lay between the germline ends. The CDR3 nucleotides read TGTGCCAGCAGCCCCGGGACGGAGGACACCATATATTTT. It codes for CASSPGTEDTIYF. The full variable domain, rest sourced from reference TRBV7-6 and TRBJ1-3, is GAGVSQSPRYKVTKRGQDVALRCDPISGHVSLYWYRQALGQGPEFLTYFNYEAQQDKSGLPNDRFSAERPEGSISTLTIQRTEQRDSAMYRCASSPGTEDTIYFGEGSWLTVV.

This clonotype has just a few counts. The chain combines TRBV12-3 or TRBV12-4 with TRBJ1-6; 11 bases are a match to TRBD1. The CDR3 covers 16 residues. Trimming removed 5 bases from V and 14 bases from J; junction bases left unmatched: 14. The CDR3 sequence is CASSPGTGGPRLALHF. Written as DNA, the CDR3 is TGTGCCAGCAGTCCCGGGACAGGGGGGCCGCGTTTGGCCCTCCACTTT.

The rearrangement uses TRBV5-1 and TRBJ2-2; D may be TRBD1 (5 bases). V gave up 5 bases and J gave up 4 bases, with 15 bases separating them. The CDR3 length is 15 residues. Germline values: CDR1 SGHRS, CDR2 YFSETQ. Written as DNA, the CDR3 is TGCGCCAGCAGGGAGAGCAGGGATGGCACCGGGGAGCTGTTTTTT. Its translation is CASRESRDGTGELFF.

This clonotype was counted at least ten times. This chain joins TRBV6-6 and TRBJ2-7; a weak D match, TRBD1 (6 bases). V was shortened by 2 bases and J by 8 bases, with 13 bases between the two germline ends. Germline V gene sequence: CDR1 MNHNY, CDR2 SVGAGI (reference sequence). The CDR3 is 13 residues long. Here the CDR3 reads CASSYPEGEKQYF. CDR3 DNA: TGTGCCAGCAGTTACCCAGAGGGGGAAAAGCAGTACTTC.

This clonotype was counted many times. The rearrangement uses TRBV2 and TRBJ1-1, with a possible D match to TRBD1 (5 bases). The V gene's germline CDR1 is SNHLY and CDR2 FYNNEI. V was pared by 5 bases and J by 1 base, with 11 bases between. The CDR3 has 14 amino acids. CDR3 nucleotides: TGTGCCAGCAGTCAGACGACAGCGAACACTGAAGCTTTCTTT. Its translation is CASSQTTANTEAFF. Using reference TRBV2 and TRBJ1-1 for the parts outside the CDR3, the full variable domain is EPEVTQTPSHQVTQMGQEVILRCVPISNHLYFYWYRQILGQKVEFLVSFYNNEISEKSEIFDDQFSVERPDGSNFTLKIRSTKLEDSAMYFCASSQTTANTEAFFGQGTRLTVV.

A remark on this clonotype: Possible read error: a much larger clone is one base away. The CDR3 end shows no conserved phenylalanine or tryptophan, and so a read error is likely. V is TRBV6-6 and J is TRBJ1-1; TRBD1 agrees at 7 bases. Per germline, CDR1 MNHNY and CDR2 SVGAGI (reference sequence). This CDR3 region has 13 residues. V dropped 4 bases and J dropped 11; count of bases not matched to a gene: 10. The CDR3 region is CASSFPQGNEAFS. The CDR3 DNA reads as TGTGCCAGCAGTTTCCCACAGGGGAATGAGGCTTTCTCT.

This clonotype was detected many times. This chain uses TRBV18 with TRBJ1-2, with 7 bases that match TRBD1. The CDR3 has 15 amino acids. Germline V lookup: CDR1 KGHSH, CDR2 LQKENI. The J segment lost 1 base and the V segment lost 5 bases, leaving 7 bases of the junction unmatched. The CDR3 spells CASSSTGQYNYGYTF. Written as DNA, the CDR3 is TGTGCCAGCTCATCTACGGGACAGTATAACTATGGCTACACCTTC. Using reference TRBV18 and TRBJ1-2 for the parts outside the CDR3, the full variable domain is NAGVMQNPRHLVRRRGQEARLRCSPMKGHSHVYWYRQLPEEGLKFMVYLQKENIIDESGMPKERFSAEFPKEGPSILRIQQVVRGDSAAYFCASSSTGQYNYGYTFGSGTRLTVV.

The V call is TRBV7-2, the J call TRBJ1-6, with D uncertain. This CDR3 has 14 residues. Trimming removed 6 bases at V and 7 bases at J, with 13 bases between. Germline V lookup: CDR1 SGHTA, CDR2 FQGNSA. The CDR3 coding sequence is TGTGCCAGCAGTTTCCCGGGCCCCAATTCACCCCTCCACTTT. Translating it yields CASSFPGPNSPLHF.

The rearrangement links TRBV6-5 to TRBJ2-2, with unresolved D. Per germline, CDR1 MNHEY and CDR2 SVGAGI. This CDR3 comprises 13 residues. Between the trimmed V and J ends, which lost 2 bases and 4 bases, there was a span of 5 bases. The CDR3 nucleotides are TGTGCCAGCAGTTACGGGTCCACCGGGGAGCTGTTTTTT. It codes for CASSYGSTGELFF.

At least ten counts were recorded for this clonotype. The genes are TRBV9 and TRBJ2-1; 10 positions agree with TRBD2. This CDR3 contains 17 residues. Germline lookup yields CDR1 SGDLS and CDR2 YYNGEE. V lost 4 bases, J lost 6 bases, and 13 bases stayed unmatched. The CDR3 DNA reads TGTGCCAGCAGCCCTAGGGGGCTAGCGGGAGTGGGCAATGAGCAGTTCTTC. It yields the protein CASSPRGLAGVGNEQFF.

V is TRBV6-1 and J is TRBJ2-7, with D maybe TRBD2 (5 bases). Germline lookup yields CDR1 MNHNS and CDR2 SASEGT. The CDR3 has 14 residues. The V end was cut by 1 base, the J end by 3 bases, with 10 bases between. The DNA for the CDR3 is TGTGCCAGCAGTGAAGAGGCTAGCTACTACGAGCAGTACTTC. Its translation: CASSEEASYYEQYF.

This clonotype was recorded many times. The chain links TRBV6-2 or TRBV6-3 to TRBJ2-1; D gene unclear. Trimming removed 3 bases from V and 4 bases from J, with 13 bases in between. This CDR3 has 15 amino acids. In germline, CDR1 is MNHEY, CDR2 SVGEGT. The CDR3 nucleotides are TGTGCCAGCAGTTATGGTGTTCCAGAGTACAATGAGCAGTTCTTC. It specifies CASSYGVPEYNEQFF.

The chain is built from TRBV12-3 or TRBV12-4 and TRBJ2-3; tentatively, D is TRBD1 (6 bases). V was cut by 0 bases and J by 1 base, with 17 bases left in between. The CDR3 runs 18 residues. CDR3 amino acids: CASSLAIGGQIRTDTQYF. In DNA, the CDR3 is TGTGCCAGCAGTTTAGCGATTGGGGGCCAAATCCGCACAGATACGCAGTATTTT.

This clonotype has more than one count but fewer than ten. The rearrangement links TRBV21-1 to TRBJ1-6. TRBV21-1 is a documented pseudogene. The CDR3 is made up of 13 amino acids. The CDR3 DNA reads TGTGCCAGCAGCGCCGGATGGAATTCACCCCTCCACTTT. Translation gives CASSAGWNSPLHF.

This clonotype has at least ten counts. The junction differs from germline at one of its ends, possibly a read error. CDR3 DNA: TGCAGCGTTGAAAAAGACGGCCCCTACTTT. Protein product: CSVEKDGPYF. This chain connects TRBV29-1 to TRBJ1-1; D not resolved. Germline V gene lookup returns CDR1 SQVTM and CDR2 ANQGSEA. The CDR3 covers 10 residues. Looking up the rest from reference TRBV29-1 and TRBJ1-1 gives the full variable domain: SAVISQKPSRDICQRGTSLTIQCQVDSQVTMMFWYRQQPGQSLTLIATANQGSEATYESGFVIDKFPISRPNLTFSTLTVSNMSPEDSSIYLCSVEKDGPYFGQGTRLTVV.